Listed below are T cell receptor beta chains from one sample, sequenced in a study of blood T cell repertoires in COVID-19. Measured with immunoSEQ multiplex PCR; TCRdb has only the in-frame clones, and not every one. This sample has some 270,000 clones, with roughly 80% found just once. The sequenced sample consisted of PBMCs or T cells enriched from blood (not recorded which). Receptors were obtained from a man between 45 and 60 years old who had recovered from COVID-19. The CDR3 runs from the conserved cysteine through the conserved F or W. A D gene is named only where the DNA matches it firmly. Some rows have no size entry. The others give once, few or many, or a class for an expanded clone.

cdr3_nt cdr3_aa j_call clone_size d_call v_call
TGTGCCAGCAGACAGGGGATCCAAGAGACCCAGTACTTC CASRQGIQETQYF TRBJ2-5 . TRBD1 TRBV11-1
TGCGCCAGCAGCATAAGGGGGGGTAACACCGGGGAGCTGTTTTTT CASSIRGGNTGELFF TRBJ2-2 . . TRBV5-1
TGTGCCAGCACCAGGACAGGGGGCGAGAGTCAGCCCCAGCATTTT CASTRTGGESQPQHF TRBJ1-5 . TRBD1 TRBV27
TGTGCCAGCAGAGAGGACTGGACTGAAGCTTTCTTT CASREDWTEAFF TRBJ1-1 . . TRBV12-3/TRBV12-4
TGTGCCAGTAGTGCCCTAGGGGGCACTGAAGCTTTCTTT CASSALGGTEAFF TRBJ1-1 . . TRBV19
TGTGCCAGCAGCGGCGGGAGTGCCGATACGCAGTATTTT CASSGGSADTQYF TRBJ2-3 . TRBD2 TRBV9
TGTGCCAATACCGAGAACAGTTCCCACTCTGGGGCCAACGTCCTGACTTTC CANTENSSHSGANVLTF TRBJ2-6 . . TRBV24-1
TGTGCTAGTGGTTTGGGACAGTTCTCCTACGAGCAGTACTTC CASGLGQFSYEQYF TRBJ2-7 . . TRBV12-5
TGCGCCAGCTCGGTGGGCGGGGGCTCCTACAATGAGCAGTTCTTC CASSVGGGSYNEQFF TRBJ2-1 . TRBD2 TRBV10-2
TGCGCCAGCCTTAGGGGGGGGAAAAGCTCCTACGAGCAGTACTTC CASLRGGKSSYEQYF TRBJ2-7 . . TRBV10-1
TGCGCCAGCAGCCAAGAGCCAGGGCCGGATACGCAGTATTTT CASSQEPGPDTQYF TRBJ2-3 . . TRBV4-3
TGTGCCAGCAGCGTGCTTGCTAGCTCCTACGAGCAGTACTTC CASSVLASSYEQYF TRBJ2-7 . . TRBV9
TGTGCCAGCAGCCAAGCGGGGGGCACGTCCTTTGGGGAAGCTTTCTTT CASSQAGGTSFGEAFF TRBJ1-1 . . TRBV3-1/TRBV3-2
TGTGCCAGCAGTTTAGGCGGGACAGGGGACTTTCAACCTTTCTTT CASSLGGTGDFQPFF TRBJ1-1 . TRBD1 TRBV28
TGCGCCAGCCAAGCCGCACAGAATTATAATTCACCCCTCCACTTT CASQAAQNYNSPLHF TRBJ1-6 . . TRBV5-1
TGTGCCAGCAGTTCCCGACAGGGGGCCTCTCACGGGGAGCTGTTTTTT CASSSRQGASHGELFF TRBJ2-2 . TRBD1 TRBV3-1/TRBV3-2
TGTGCCAGCAGCGTAGAGACAGGGACGTCTGGAAACACCATATATTTT CASSVETGTSGNTIYF TRBJ1-3 . TRBD1 TRBV7-2
TGTGCCAGCAGCAATTACAACCAAGAGACCCAGTACTTC CASSNYNQETQYF TRBJ2-5 once . TRBV7-9
TGTGCCAGCAGTCTTACTCAAGGCGGAATCTATGGCTACACCTTC CASSLTQGGIYGYTF TRBJ1-2 . . TRBV6-5
TGCGCCAGCAGCCAAGTTTCCGCCTCTCGGTATGGCTACACCTTC CASSQVSASRYGYTF TRBJ1-2 . . TRBV4-3
TGCGCCAGCAGCTTGGACCTAACAGGGGGCGCGGGTGAAAAACTGTTTTTT CASSLDLTGGAGEKLFF TRBJ1-4 . TRBD1 TRBV5-1